This T cell receptor (beta chain) was found in a study of T cell changes during pregnancy in multiple sclerosis. The protocol was immunoSEQ multiplex PCR, while the TCRdb copy is restricted to in-frame clones and leaves out a portion. The repertoire consists of around 61,000 clones, with around 90% occurring once and the leading ten covering 0.8% to 0.9%. Trimming took 4 bases from V and 8 from J, leaving 13 bases between them. This CDR3 region has 13 residues. CDR1 is SGHNT and CDR2 is YYREEE in the germline V gene (reference sequence). The material sequenced was peripheral blood, taken in the first trimester of pregnancy. The TCR comes from a female donor in good health, enrolled as a control in a pregnancy study. The chain recombines TRBV5-4 with TRBJ2-4; possible D gene TRBD2, 6 bases. In DNA form, the CDR3 reads TGTGCCAGCAGCACTGGGGGGATGGACATTCAGTACTTC. Its translation: CASSTGGMDIQYF.